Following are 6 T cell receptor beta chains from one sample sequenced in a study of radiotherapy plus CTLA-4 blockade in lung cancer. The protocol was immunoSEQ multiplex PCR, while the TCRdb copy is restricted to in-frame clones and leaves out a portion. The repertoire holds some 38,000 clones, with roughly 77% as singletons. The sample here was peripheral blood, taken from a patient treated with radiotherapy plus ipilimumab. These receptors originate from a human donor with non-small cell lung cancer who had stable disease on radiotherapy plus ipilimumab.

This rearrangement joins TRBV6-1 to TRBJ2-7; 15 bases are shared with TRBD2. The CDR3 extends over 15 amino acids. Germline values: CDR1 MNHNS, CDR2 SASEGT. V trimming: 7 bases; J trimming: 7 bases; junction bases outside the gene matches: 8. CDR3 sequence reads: CASTLGLAGGGEQYV. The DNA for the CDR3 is TGTGCCAGCACCCTGGGACTAGCGGGGGGAGGAGAGCAGTACGTC.

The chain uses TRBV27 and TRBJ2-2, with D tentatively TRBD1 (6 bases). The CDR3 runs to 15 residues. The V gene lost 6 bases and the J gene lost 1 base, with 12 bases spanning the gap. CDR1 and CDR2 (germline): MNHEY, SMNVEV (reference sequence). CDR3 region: CASRTGSGNTGELFF. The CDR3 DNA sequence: TGTGCCAGCAGAACAGGGTCGGGGAACACCGGGGAGCTGTTTTTT.

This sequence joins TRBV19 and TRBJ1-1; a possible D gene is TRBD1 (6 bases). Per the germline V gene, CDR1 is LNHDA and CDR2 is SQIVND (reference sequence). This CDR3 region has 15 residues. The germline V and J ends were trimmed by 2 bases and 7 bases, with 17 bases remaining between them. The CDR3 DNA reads TGTGCCAGTAGTATAATTCGGCAGGGGAAGGATGAAGCTTTCTTT. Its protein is CASSIIRQGKDEAFF.

For the CDR3, the DNA is TGTGCCAGCAATGGCATCCAACTAGATACGCAGTATTTT. It specifies CASNGIQLDTQYF. J is TRBJ2-3 and V is TRBV6-1; no definite D call. V gave up 7 bases and J gave up 5 bases, with 13 bases separating them. CDR1 and CDR2 (germline): MNHNS, SASEGT. This CDR3 region has 13 residues.

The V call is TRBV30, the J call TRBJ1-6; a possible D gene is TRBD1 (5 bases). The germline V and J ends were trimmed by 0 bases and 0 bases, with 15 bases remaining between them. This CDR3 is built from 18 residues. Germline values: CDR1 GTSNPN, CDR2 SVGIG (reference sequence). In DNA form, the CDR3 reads TGTGCCTGGAGTGTAGGCAGGGCTTTGAGCTCCTATAATTCACCCCTCCACTTT. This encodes CAWSVGRALSSYNSPLHF.

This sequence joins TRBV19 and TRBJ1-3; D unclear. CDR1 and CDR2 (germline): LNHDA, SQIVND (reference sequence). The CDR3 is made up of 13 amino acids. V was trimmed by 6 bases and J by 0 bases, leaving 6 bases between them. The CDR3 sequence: CASSDSSGNTIYF. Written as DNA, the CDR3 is TGTGCCAGTAGCGACTCCTCTGGAAACACCATATATTTT. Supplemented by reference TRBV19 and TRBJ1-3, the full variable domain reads DGGITQSPKYLFRKEGQNVTLSCEQNLNHDAMYWYRQDPGQGLRLIYYSQIVNDFQKGDIAEGYSVSREKKESFPLTVTSAQKNPTAFYLCASSDSSGNTIYFGEGSWLTVV.